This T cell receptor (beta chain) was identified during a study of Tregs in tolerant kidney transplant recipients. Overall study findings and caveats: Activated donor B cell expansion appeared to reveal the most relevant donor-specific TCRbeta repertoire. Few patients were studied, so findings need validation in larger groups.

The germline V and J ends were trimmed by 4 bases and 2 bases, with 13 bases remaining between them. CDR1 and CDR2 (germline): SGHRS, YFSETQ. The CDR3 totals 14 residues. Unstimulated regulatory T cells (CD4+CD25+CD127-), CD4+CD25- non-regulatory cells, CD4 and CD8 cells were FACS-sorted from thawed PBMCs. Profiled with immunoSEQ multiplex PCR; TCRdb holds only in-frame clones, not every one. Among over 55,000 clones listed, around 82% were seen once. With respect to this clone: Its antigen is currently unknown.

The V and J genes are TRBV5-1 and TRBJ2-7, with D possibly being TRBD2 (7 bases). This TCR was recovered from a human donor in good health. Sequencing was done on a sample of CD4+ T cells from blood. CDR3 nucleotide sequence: TGCGCCAGCAGCCGAACGGGGGGCCCCTACGAGCAGTACTTC. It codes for CASSRTGGPYEQYF. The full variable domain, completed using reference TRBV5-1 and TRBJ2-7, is KAGVTQTPRYLIKTRGQQVTLSCSPISGHRSVSWYQQTPGQGLQFLFEYFSETQRNKGNFPGRFSGRQFSNSRSEMNVSTLELGDSALYLCASSRTGGPYEQYFGPGTRLTVT.